The source of this T cell receptor beta chain is a study of PD-L1 blockade in urothelial cancer. Overall study context: A median roughly 140,000 T cells were found in blood samples.

Germline trimming cut 9 bases from V and 1 base from J; bases unmatched to any gene: 7. CDR1 and CDR2 from the germline V gene are LNHDA and SQIVND (reference sequence). This CDR3 spans 14 amino acids. The assay was immunoSEQ multiplex PCR, and TCRdb's table has in-frame clones only and misses some. Of around 69,000 clones detected, approximately 90% appear once; the ten largest clones hold 0.87%. The sample's time point: peripheral blood 6 weeks after treatment start. The TCR comes from a woman older than 75 with urothelial cancer. Specimen: PBMCs, collected around atezolizumab (anti-PD-L1) treatment. This chain joins TRBV19 and TRBJ2-3; 7 bases map to TRBD1. The chain's CDR3 is CASTDRRGTDTQYF. The DNA of the CDR3 is TGTGCCAGCACGGACAGGAGAGGCACAGATACGCAGTATTTT.